Listed below are T cell receptor beta chains from one sample, sequenced in a study of T cell repertoires in cytomegalovirus infection. TCRdb recomputed calls from the reads with MiXCR, one row per CDR3 protein. Here the sample spans 450,000 to 600,000 distinct CDR3 sequences, about 11% being singletons. Sequencing was carried out using PBMCs. These receptors came from a human donor in good health (CMV status not recorded). Some clones in this sample may be carry-over from other donors' samples. CDR3s include the opening cysteine and the closing phenylalanine or tryptophan. The D gene is left open where the match is weak. Clone size is not always given. Where it is, it says once, few, many or a class for expanded clones.

. | TRBJ2-1 | TRBV28 | . | TGTGCCAGCAGTTGGCCCGGATACAATGAGCAGTTCTTC | CASSWPGYNEQFF
. | TRBJ1-1 | TRBV5-4 | many | TGTGCCAGCAGCTCGAGAGTTTCGAACACTGAAGCTTTCTTT | CASSSRVSNTEAFF
TRBD2 | TRBJ2-1 | TRBV27 | . | TGTGCCAGCAGTTTGGGAGGGAGTGTAGGCAATGAGCAGTTCTTC | CASSLGGSVGNEQFF
TRBD1 | TRBJ2-4 | TRBV20-1 | . | TGCAGTGCTAGAGGGGGGACAGGGACGCAGGTGGCCAAAAACATTCAGTACTTC | CSARGGTGTQVAKNIQYF
. | TRBJ1-1 | TRBV13 | few | TGTGCCAGCAACCCCGGGGGGGGTCGAACTGAAGCTTTCTTT | CASNPGGGRTEAFF
. | TRBJ2-5 | TRBV11-3 | few | TGTGCCAGCAGCATCCCCCCTACCCTACTAACAGGGTCAGGAGAGACCCAGTACTTC | CASSIPPTLLTGSGETQYF
. | TRBJ2-2 | TRBV7-3 | many | TGTGCCAGCAGCTTAGATGCGAACACCGGGGAGCTGTTTTTT | CASSLDANTGELFF
. | TRBJ2-3 | TRBV6-6 | few | TGTGCCAGCACCCCAAACCCTCGGGGGAAAGATACGCAGTATTTT | CASTPNPRGKDTQYF
TRBD2 | TRBJ2-1 | TRBV28 | . | TGTGCCAGCAGTTCTACCCCACTAGCGAATGAGCAGTTCTTC | CASSSTPLANEQFF
. | TRBJ2-7 | TRBV20-1 | . | TGCAGTGCGATCACCGAGGAGCTCCACGAGCAGTACTTC | CSAITEELHEQYF